These T cell receptor beta chains were read from a single sample in a study of blood T cell repertoires in COVID-19. Profiling relied on immunoSEQ multiplex PCR, and the TCRdb table lists in-frame clones only, not all of them. The sample yields 240,000 or so clones, approximately 83% seen once. The sequenced material came from PBMCs or T cells enriched from blood (not recorded which). The receptors here all came from a woman aged 35 to 49 with acute COVID-19. The CDR3 runs from the conserved cysteine through the conserved F or W. The D gene is left open where the match is weak. Size is omitted from some rows. Given values are once, few, many or a class for expanded clones.

J | V | size | D | DNA | CDR3
TRBJ1-1 | TRBV14 | NA | NA | TGTGCCAGCAAGCAGGGGTGGACCACTGAAGCTTTCTTT | CASKQGWTTEAFF
TRBJ1-3 | TRBV2 | NA | NA | TGTGCCAGCAGCGCAGGACTCGAGGTTGGAAACACCATATATTTT | CASSAGLEVGNTIYF
TRBJ2-1 | TRBV6-5 | NA | TRBD2 | TGTGCCAGCAGTTATGGGAGGGCGGGATACAATGAGCAGTTCTTC | CASSYGRAGYNEQFF
TRBJ1-1 | TRBV19 | NA | TRBD1 | TGTGCCAGTACCCCACACCGGACAGGGGACCCTGAAGCTTTCTTT | CASTPHRTGDPEAFF
TRBJ1-5 | TRBV7-8 | once | NA | TGTGCCAGCAGCTTAAGTACGCAGAACGATCAGCCCCAGCATTTT | CASSLSTQNDQPQHF
TRBJ2-3 | TRBV25-1 | NA | NA | TGTGCCAGCAGACAGGGGAATAAAGGACTAGCAAGCACAGATACGCAGTATTTT | CASRQGNKGLASTDTQYF
TRBJ1-6 | TRBV27 | few | TRBD1 | TGTGCCAGCAGAGGACAGGGTTCGGGTTCACCCCTCCACTTT | CASRGQGSGSPLHF
TRBJ1-5 | TRBV11-2 | once | NA | TGTGCCAGCAGCTTAGATCCCGGGTCAACTAAGCCCCAGCATTTT | CASSLDPGSTKPQHF
TRBJ1-5 | TRBV2 | NA | NA | TGTGCCAGCAGGTCTGACAGGAATAGCAATCAGCCCCAGCATTTT | CASRSDRNSNQPQHF
TRBJ2-3 | TRBV2 | NA | TRBD1 | TGTGCCAGCAGTGATCTCGGGACAGGGGGCCCTACCTCTAGCACAGATACGCAGTATTTT | CASSDLGTGGPTSSTDTQYF
TRBJ2-1 | TRBV3-1/TRBV3-2 | NA | TRBD1 | TGTGCCAGCAGCCAAGTCCGGGGACAGGGTAGGAATGAGCAGTTCTTC | CASSQVRGQGRNEQFF
TRBJ1-2 | TRBV19 | NA | TRBD1 | TGTGCCAGTTCAGGGGGCTTTGGCTATGGCTACACCTTC | CASSGGFGYGYTF
TRBJ1-5 | TRBV5-8 | NA | NA | TGTGCCAGCAGCCTATGGACAGAGAATAGCAATCAGCCCCAGCATTTT | CASSLWTENSNQPQHF
TRBJ2-2 | TRBV5-8 | NA | NA | TGTGCCAGCAGCTTCGAAACTAGTTCCGGGGAGCTGTTTTTT | CASSFETSSGELFF
TRBJ2-7 | TRBV1 | NA | NA | TGCACCAGCAGCCAAGATCCGAGTAAGCGGACCTACGAGCAGTACTTC | CTSSQDPSKRTYEQYF
TRBJ2-1 | TRBV10-3 | NA | TRBD2 | TGTGCCATCAGTGAGTCGTTGGCGGGAGGGGGGAATGAGCAGTTCTTC | CAISESLAGGGNEQFF
TRBJ2-1 | TRBV18 | once | TRBD2 | TGTGCCAGCTCACCCCGGAGCGGGAGCTCCTACAATGAGCAGTTCTTC | CASSPRSGSSYNEQFF
TRBJ2-5 | TRBV5-5 | NA | NA | TGTGCCAGCAGCCGACAGGGGGGCGGGAGGGCCTTGGAGACCCAGTACTTC | CASSRQGGGRALETQYF
TRBJ2-7 | TRBV4-1 | NA | TRBD1 | TGCGCCAGCAGGGCGACAGGGAAATACGAGCAGTACTTC | CASRATGKYEQYF
TRBJ1-6 | TRBV4-2 | NA | NA | TGTGCCAGCAGCCAAGACCAAAATTCACCCCTCCACTTT | CASSQDQNSPLHF
TRBJ2-7 | TRBV12-3/TRBV12-4 | NA | NA | TGTGCCAGCAGAGCGGACCTAAACTACGAGCAGTACTTC | CASRADLNYEQYF
TRBJ2-7 | TRBV14 | NA | TRBD2 | TGTGCCAGCAGCCCCGGGACTAGCGCGTACTCCTACGAGCAGTACTTC | CASSPGTSAYSYEQYF
TRBJ2-2 | TRBV19 | NA | TRBD1 | TGTGCCAGTAGAGGGACAGGGTCCCCGCTAGGAGGGACCGGGGAGCTGTTTTTT | CASRGTGSPLGGTGELFF
TRBJ2-7 | TRBV4-1 | NA | TRBD1 | TGCGCCAGCAGCGCCGGGACAGGGGGATCCTACGAGCAGTACTTC | CASSAGTGGSYEQYF
TRBJ1-2 | TRBV19 | NA | TRBD1 | TGTGCCAGTAGTACTCCGACAGGGGGAGCGGATGGCTACACCTTC | CASSTPTGGADGYTF
TRBJ2-2 | TRBV5-1 | NA | TRBD1 | TGCGCCAGCAGCTTGGCCGGACGGACAGGGAAGTCGCCCGGGGAGCTGTTTTTT | CASSLAGRTGKSPGELFF
TRBJ2-1 | TRBV5-1 | NA | NA | TGCGCCAGCAGCACCCCGGGACTTCACAATGAGCAGTTCTTC | CASSTPGLHNEQFF
TRBJ2-7 | TRBV7-8 | NA | NA | TGTGCCAGCAGCTTAGCGGGAGATAGCTCCTACGAGCAGTACTTC | CASSLAGDSSYEQYF
TRBJ2-5 | TRBV2 | NA | TRBD1 | TGTGCCAGCAGAAACCCCCCGGGACAGGGATCAGAGACCCAGTACTTC | CASRNPPGQGSETQYF
TRBJ1-2 | TRBV19 | once | TRBD1 | TGTGCCAGTAGTATAGATCTGGGACAGGGAGAGGGCTATGGCTACACCTTC | CASSIDLGQGEGYGYTF
TRBJ1-1 | TRBV4-2 | NA | NA | TGTGCCAGCAGCCACCGGAGGGGAGTGAACACTGAAGCTTTCTTT | CASSHRRGVNTEAFF
TRBJ2-5 | TRBV30 | NA | NA | TGTGCCTGGAGTGGACAGGAAGGGGAGACCCAGTACTTC | CAWSGQEGETQYF
TRBJ2-1 | TRBV6-6 | NA | TRBD1 | TGTGCCAGCAGGGGGGGACAGGGTTCCTACAATGAGCAGTTCTTC | CASRGGQGSYNEQFF
TRBJ1-6 | TRBV7-8 | few | NA | TGTGCCAGCAGCTTAGTTACCGGACAGCCCCATAATTCACCCCTCCACTTT | CASSLVTGQPHNSPLHF
TRBJ2-7 | TRBV27 | NA | NA | TGTGCCAGCACCCCGGGTATTGGCAGCTCCTACGAGCAGTACTTC | CASTPGIGSSYEQYF
TRBJ2-5 | TRBV30 | NA | NA | TGTGCCTGGAGTAAACAGGGTGAAGAGACCCAGTACTTC | CAWSKQGEETQYF
TRBJ1-1 | TRBV9 | NA | NA | TGTGCCAGCAGCGTAGGGGTCCGGGGGAACACTGAAGCTTTCTTT | CASSVGVRGNTEAFF
TRBJ2-1 | TRBV21-1 | NA | NA | TGTGCCAGCAGCAAGGACATGCGGTTCTTC | CASSKDMRFF
TRBJ2-3 | TRBV6-5 | NA | NA | TGTGCCAGCAGCCCCGGACTTGTGGATACGCAGTATTTT | CASSPGLVDTQYF
TRBJ2-1 | TRBV5-1 | few | TRBD2 | TGCGCCAGCATGAGCCTGGCGGGAGAAAATGAGCAGTTCTTC | CASMSLAGENEQFF
TRBJ1-1 | TRBV12-3/TRBV12-4 | NA | TRBD1 | TGTGCCAGCAGTTTAGTAGGGACAGGGGCTTTCTTT | CASSLVGTGAFF
TRBJ2-1 | TRBV24-1 | NA | NA | TGTGCCACCAGTGAGGAGGGGACGGGTAATGAGCAGTTCTTC | CATSEEGTGNEQFF
TRBJ1-2 | TRBV5-1 | NA | TRBD1 | TGCGCCAGCAGCTGGGCAGGGGGCACGTATGGCTACACCTTC | CASSWAGGTYGYTF
TRBJ2-5 | TRBV6-5 | NA | NA | TGTGCCAGCAGGTTGGGGGCCTACCAAGAGACCCAGTACTTC | CASRLGAYQETQYF
TRBJ1-4 | TRBV29-1 | NA | TRBD1 | TGCAGCGTTGTATTTGGCTGGGGACAGGGTGGTGAAAAACTGTTTTTT | CSVVFGWGQGGEKLFF
TRBJ1-4 | TRBV12-3/TRBV12-4 | NA | NA | TGTGCCAGCAGTTCTACGGAGCGGGAAAAACTGTTTTTT | CASSSTEREKLFF
TRBJ1-2 | TRBV2 | NA | NA | TGTGCCAGCAGTCCAGGGGCAGGAGCTAACTATGGCTACACCTTC | CASSPGAGANYGYTF
TRBJ1-4 | TRBV9 | NA | TRBD1 | TGTGCCAGCAGCGGAGGCCCGGTTCCGGGACAGGGAAATGAAAAACTGTTTTTT | CASSGGPVPGQGNEKLFF
TRBJ2-2 | TRBV4-2 | NA | TRBD2 | TGTGCCAGCAGCCAAGTGGGACTAGCGGGAGGGAGGGCCGGGGAGCTGTTTTTT | CASSQVGLAGGRAGELFF
TRBJ2-7 | TRBV5-1 | few | TRBD1 | TGCGCCAGCAGCTATACGGGACAGGGGGCTTACGAGCAGTACTTC | CASSYTGQGAYEQYF
TRBJ2-3 | TRBV12-5 | NA | NA | TGTGCTAGTGGTCTTAGCACAGATACGCAGTATTTT | CASGLSTDTQYF
TRBJ2-7 | TRBV4-1 | once | TRBD2 | TGCGCCAGCAGCCGCCAACCGCGGACTAGCGGGTCCTACGAGCAGTACTTC | CASSRQPRTSGSYEQYF